The next 22 T cell receptor beta chains were all read from a single sample in a study of regulatory T cells in long-lasting Graves disease. Arm-PCR of CDR3 regions and iRepertoire HTBI primers were used to build TCR beta libraries. A single record per CDR3 protein comes from TCRdb applying MiXCR to the multiplex PCR reads. The sample consists of around 340,000 distinct CDR3 sequences, about 19% of them appearing once. Time point described: persistent/refractory GD, antithyroid drugs over 5 years with positive TRAb. Construction of the TCR library relied on RNA isolated from PBMCs. The sequencing here drew on peripheral blood mononuclear cells (PBMCs), taken when the disease was refractory, from a patient treated with antithyroid drugs. The receptors derive from a female donor with Graves disease.

This clonotype showed up many times. J is TRBJ2-7 and V is TRBV2; 10 bases fit TRBD2. The J segment lost 5 bases and the V segment lost 1 base, leaving 5 bases of the junction unmatched. CDR1 and CDR2 from the germline V gene are SNHLY and FYNNEI. The CDR3 is made up of 15 amino acids. CDR3 bases: TGTGCCAGCAGTGAAGGTCTAGCGGGAGTCCACGAGCAGTACTTC. Protein sequence: CASSEGLAGVHEQYF.

Note on this clonotype: A much larger clonotype is one base distant, so this may be a read error. The rearrangement links TRBV11-3 to TRBJ1-4; no reliable D call. Germline V gene data show CDR1 as SGHNT and CDR2 as YENEEA. This CDR3 has 12 amino acids. The CDR3 DNA is TGTGCCAGCAGCTTAGAGGATGAAGAACTGTTTTTT. It encodes CASSLEDEELFF.

V is TRBV2 and J is TRBJ2-2; possible D gene TRBD1, 5 bases. The CDR3 loop spans 14 amino acids. Trimming shortened V by 7 bases and J by 8 bases, and 17 bases separated the two germline ends. CDR1 and CDR2 from the germline V gene are SNHLY and FYNNEI. For the CDR3, the DNA is TGTGCCAGCACAGACAGCTCATTGAGGGGGGAGCTGTTTTTT. Its translation is CASTDSSLRGELFF. Supplemented by reference TRBV2 and TRBJ2-2, the full variable domain reads EPEVTQTPSHQVTQMGQEVILRCVPISNHLYFYWYRQILGQKVEFLVSFYNNEISEKSEIFDDQFSVERPDGSNFTLKIRSTKLEDSAMYFCASTDSSLRGELFFGEGSRLTVL.

Ten or more counts support this clonotype. This chain joins TRBV5-1 and TRBJ2-5; 7 nucleotides match TRBD1. There are 14 residues in the CDR3. The trim removed 4 bases at V and 4 bases at J, leaving 7 bases unmatched. Germline CDR1 is SGHRS and CDR2 is YFSETQ. This CDR3 is CASSPGTEGETQYF. The CDR3 DNA reads TGCGCCAGCAGCCCCGGGACAGAAGGAGAGACCCAGTACTTC.

The rearrangement links TRBV29-1 to TRBJ2-7; 8 bases line up with TRBD2. After removal of 5 bases from V and 3 bases from J, the junction contained 6 bases not matched to a gene. The CDR3 covers 13 residues. In germline, CDR1 is SQVTM, CDR2 ANQGSEA. CDR3 coding DNA: TGCAGCGTTAGCGGGGGCCTCCGCTACGAGCAGTACTTC. Residues: CSVSGGLRYEQYF.

CDR3 coding DNA: TGTGCCAGTAGTATAGATCTGGGCAGAAATCAGCCCCAGCATTTT. It codes for CASSIDLGRNQPQHF. The V gene is TRBV19, the J gene TRBJ1-5; D ambiguous. The germline V and J ends were trimmed by 0 bases and 4 bases, with 10 bases remaining between them. The CDR3 contains 15 residues. Germline V gene lookup returns CDR1 LNHDA and CDR2 SQIVND (reference sequence).

The chain's CDR3 is CASSQGTDLNTEAFF. DNA for the CDR3: TGCGCCAGCAGCCAGGGGACAGACCTAAACACTGAAGCTTTCTTT. The rearrangement links TRBV4-1 to TRBJ1-1; 7 nucleotides align to TRBD1. The J segment lost 2 bases and the V segment lost 3 bases, leaving 6 bases of the junction unmatched. Germline lookup yields CDR1 MGHRA and CDR2 YSYEKL. The CDR3 is 15 amino acids.

Notes on this clonotype: A much more abundant neighbour one base away suggests this may be a read error. The V and J genes are TRBV3-1 and TRBJ2-4, with TRBD2 identical over 9 bases. Germline V lookup: CDR1 LGHDT, CDR2 YNNKEL (reference sequence). This CDR3 region has 17 residues. V gave up 8 bases and J gave up 1 base; unmatched junction bases: 12. The DNA for the CDR3 is TGTGCCAGCGGTCCAAGATCGGCGGGGGGGGCCAAAAACATTCAGTACTTC. It encodes CASGPRSAGGAKNIQYF.

Many counts were recorded for this clonotype. The chain carries TRBV28 and TRBJ1-1; no reliable D call. Germline-derived CDR1 and CDR2 are MDHEN and SYDVKM. The CDR3 length is 12 residues. Trimming took off 2 bases at V and 4 bases at J, with 5 bases between the two ends. The CDR3 coding sequence is TGTGCCAGCAGTTTACCGGGCACTGAAGCTTTCTTT. Translating it yields CASSLPGTEAFF. The full variable domain, completed using reference TRBV28 and TRBJ1-1, is DVKVTQSSRYLVKRTGEKVFLECVQDMDHENMFWYRQDPGLGLRLIYFSYDVKMKEKGDIPEGYSVSREKKERFSLILESASTNQTSMYLCASSLPGTEAFFGQGTRLTVV.

The table lists this clonotype with many counts. This chain links TRBV28 with TRBJ2-7; 7 bases align to TRBD1. CDR3 size: 15 residues. Unmatched junction bases numbered 10, after V lost 8 bases and J lost 0 bases. Looked up from germline, CDR1 is MDHEN and CDR2 is SYDVKM. CDR3 coding DNA: TGTGCCAGCCAGAGGACAGGCCCATTCTCCTACGAGCAGTACTTC. It is translated as CASQRTGPFSYEQYF.

This clonotype showed up many times. V is TRBV12-3 or TRBV12-4 and J is TRBJ1-1; D unclear. The V end lost 5 bases, the J end lost 4 bases, and 11 bases lay between the germline ends. This CDR3 is 13 amino acids long. This CDR3 is CASSLGGPTEAFF. Here the CDR3 DNA reads TGTGCCAGCAGTCTCGGAGGGCCCACTGAAGCTTTCTTT.

This clonotype came up a few times. Given the absence of the conserved phenylalanine or tryptophan at the CDR3 end, a read error is likely. Because the CDR3's place on the DNA is in doubt, the DNA is left out and the CDR3 is given as listed by TCRdb. The V gene is TRBV2, the J gene TRBJ2-7; the table names TRBD1, a call not compared with the DNA. Germline loops: CDR1 SNHLY, CDR2 FYNNEI. The CDR3 is 12 amino acids long, termini counted. CDR3 loop: CASSGPPGQGAI.

This clonotype was observed many times. The chain joins TRBV28 to TRBJ2-7; TRBD2 aligns across 12 bases. The V and J ends lost 3 bases and 4 bases, in that order; junction bases with no gene match: 4. The CDR3 extends over 15 amino acids. Germline CDR1 reads MDHEN; CDR2 reads SYDVKM. The CDR3 DNA follows: TGTGCCAGCAGTTTCAGGACTAGCGGGATGTACGAGCAGTACTTC. Its protein product is CASSFRTSGMYEQYF.

There are many counts of this clonotype. The chain has TRBV7-2 and TRBJ2-7; TRBD1 matches at 8 bases. The germline V gene encodes CDR1 SGHTA and CDR2 FQGNSA. V dropped 5 bases and J dropped 4; count of bases not matched to a gene: 16. The CDR3 has 17 amino acids. As DNA, the CDR3 is TGTGCCAGCAGCACAGATGGGTCGGGGACAGGTGGTTACGAGCAGTACTTC. This gives the protein CASSTDGSGTGGYEQYF.

This clonotype was counted ten times or more. The genes are TRBV10-3 and TRBJ2-2; D may be TRBD2 (5 bases). The ends were cut back, 10 bases at V and 1 base at J, with 13 bases in the middle. The CDR3 consists of 14 residues. The germline V gene encodes CDR1 ENHRY and CDR2 SYGVKD. CDR3 in DNA: TGTGCCACCCTGGGCCGGGGGAACACCGGGGAGCTGTTTTTT. This sequence encodes CATLGRGNTGELFF.

This clonotype was counted many times. J is TRBJ2-7 and V is TRBV6-1; 8 positions match TRBD1. Losses at the gene ends were 6 bases for V and 5 bases for J; bases not matched to a gene: 9. Looked up from germline, CDR1 is MNHNS and CDR2 is SASEGT. This CDR3 is 14 amino acids long. The DNA of the CDR3 is TGTGCCAGCAGCCCAAGACAGGGGATCAACGAGCAGTACTTC. This encodes CASSPRQGINEQYF.

This clonotype showed up just a few times. CDR3 in amino acids: CASSSLSRGRGEQYF. DNA of the CDR3: TGTGCCAGCAGCTCCCTGTCCCGGGGGAGGGGGGAGCAGTACTTC. The J gene is TRBJ2-7, the V gene TRBV11-2; TRBD2 might be the D (7 bases). Germline V CDR1 and CDR2: SGHAT, FQNNGV. Trimming left V 4 bases short and J 7 bases short, with 20 bases between. The CDR3 is made up of 15 amino acids.

The V gene is TRBV11-2, the J gene TRBJ2-3; the match to TRBD2 covers 8 bases. Germline CDR1 is SGHAT and CDR2 is FQNNGV. V shed 1 base and J 2 bases; nucleotides not matched to a gene: 17. CDR3 length equals 20 residues. The CDR3 DNA reads as TGTGCCAGCAGCTTAGCCCTGGAACTAGCGGAGGGTTGGGACACAGATACGCAGTATTTT. The encoded protein is CASSLALELAEGWDTDTQYF.

This clonotype has more than one count but fewer than ten. The rearrangement uses TRBV29-1 and TRBJ2-5; no clear D gene. The germline V gene has CDR1 SQVTM and CDR2 ANQGSEA. The CDR3 is 11 residues long. V was pared by 0 bases and J by 4 bases, with 3 bases between. CDR3 sequence: CSVEESETQYF. The CDR3 DNA sequence: TGCAGCGTTGAAGAATCAGAGACCCAGTACTTC.

This clonotype showed up many times. The rearrangement links TRBV5-5 to TRBJ1-4; D unclear. V shed 2 bases and J shed 2 bases, with 7 bases lying between them. CDR1 SGHKS and CDR2 YYEKEE come from the germline V gene (reference sequence). The CDR3 consists of 14 residues. CDR3 amino acids: CASSLTTTNEKLFF. The CDR3 DNA sequence: TGTGCCAGCAGCTTAACTACGACTAATGAAAAACTGTTTTTT.

This clonotype has at least ten counts. The rearrangement joins TRBV30 to TRBJ1-1; TRBD1 might be the D (5 bases). CDR1 and CDR2 from the germline V gene are GTSNPN and SVGIG (reference sequence). This CDR3 comprises 13 residues. Trimming pared 7 bases from V and 1 base from J, leaving 13 bases between. The CDR3 DNA reads TGTGCCTTAGAGAAAGGGGCGAACACTGAAGCTTTCTTT. This encodes CALEKGANTEAFF. Looking up the rest from reference TRBV30 and TRBJ1-1 gives the full variable domain: SQTIHQWPATLVQPVGSPLSLECTVEGTSNPNLYWYRQAAGRGLQLLFYSVGIGQISSEVPQNLSASRPQDRQFILSSKKLLLSDSGFYLCALEKGANTEAFFGQGTRLTVV.

The chain combines TRBV30 with TRBJ2-5; D might be TRBD2 (7 bases). The CDR3 contains 14 residues. Per germline, CDR1 GTSNPN and CDR2 SVGIG (reference sequence). Trimming took 2 bases from V and 5 from J, leaving 15 bases between them. The CDR3 here is CAWSMWGGGETQYF. CDR3 DNA: TGTGCCTGGAGTATGTGGGGGGGCGGGGAGACCCAGTACTTC.